Detailed here is one TCR beta chain. The data stem from a study of blood T cell repertoires in COVID-19. Using immunoSEQ multiplex PCR, the repertoire was profiled, and TCRdb retains in-frame clones only, with some absent. This sample has 150,000 or so clones, with roughly 84% found just once. Germline V lookup: CDR1 LGHNA, CDR2 YSLEER. This CDR3 contains 19 residues. V dropped 4 bases and J dropped 3 bases, with 22 bases sitting between them. The clonotype comes from a woman between 45 and 65 years old who had been exposed to COVID-19. What was sequenced was PBMCs or T cells enriched from blood (not recorded which). The chain has TRBV4-3 and TRBJ2-6; possibly TRBD2 for D (6 bases). Here the CDR3 reads CASSRRLRDSSGGANVLTF. The CDR3, as DNA: TGCGCCAGCAGCCGGAGACTAAGGGACTCCTCGGGTGGGGCCAACGTCCTGACTTTC.